The next 24 T cell receptor beta chains were all read from a single sample in a study of cytomegalovirus exposure and HLA in healthy donors. The PCR ran on 60 Vbeta and 13 Jbeta primers. Produced via immunoSEQ multiplex PCR; TCRdb's table is partial and in-frame only. Of some 120,000 clones listed, more than 60% are singletons. The specimen was PBMCs. These receptors came from a woman in her 40s in good health and CMV-seronegative.

The chain employs TRBV30 and TRBJ2-1, with D unclear. Deletions cut 1 base from V and 7 bases from J, with 11 bases between. The CDR3 loop spans 13 amino acids. Germline values: CDR1 GTSNPN, CDR2 SVGIG (reference sequence). The CDR3 spells CAWSGPTGNEQFF. CDR3 coding DNA: TGTGCCTGGAGTGGCCCAACGGGTAATGAGCAGTTCTTC.

The chain joins TRBV7-4 to TRBJ1-1, with no clear D. V dropped 2 bases and J dropped 0 bases, with 7 bases sitting between them. Germline V gene data show CDR1 as SGHVT and CDR2 as SQSDAQ. The CDR3 has 14 residues. The CDR3 reads CASSLNNLNTEAFF. The CDR3 DNA reads as TGTGCCAGCAGCTTAAACAATTTGAACACTGAAGCTTTCTTT. Drawing the rest from reference TRBV7-4 and TRBJ1-1, the complete variable domain is GAGVSQSPRYKVAKRGRDVALRCDSISGHVTLYWYRQTLGQGSEVLTYSQSDAQRDKSGRPSGRFSAERPERSVSTLKIQRTEQGDSAVYLCASSLNNLNTEAFFGQGTRLTVV.

The genes are TRBV5-4 and TRBJ1-6; D possibly corresponds to TRBD1 (6 bases). The germline V gene has CDR1 SGHNT and CDR2 YYREEE (reference sequence). V was shortened by 4 bases and J by 9 bases, with 14 bases between the two germline ends. The CDR3 loop spans 14 amino acids. The CDR3 protein is CASSPGHGASPLHF. In DNA form, the CDR3 reads TGTGCCAGCAGCCCGGGACACGGGGCTTCACCCCTCCACTTT.

This chain uses TRBV27 with TRBJ2-2; tentative D call: TRBD1 (6 bases). This CDR3 has 15 amino acids. Germline V gives CDR1 MNHEY, CDR2 SMNVEV (reference sequence). V gave up 1 base and J gave up 6 bases, with 12 bases separating them. Here the CDR3 DNA reads TGTGCCAGCAGTTTATACAGGGTGGTGGCCGGGGAGCTGTTTTTT. Its protein is CASSLYRVVAGELFF.

This chain uses TRBV7-2 with TRBJ2-5; maybe TRBD1 (6 bases). From germline, CDR1 is SGHTA and CDR2 FQGNSA. V lost 6 bases to trimming and J lost 0 bases, with 11 bases between them. The CDR3 consists of 14 residues. This chain's CDR3 is CASSPGHHQETQYF. Here the CDR3 DNA reads TGTGCCAGCAGTCCGGGACACCACCAAGAGACCCAGTACTTC.

J is TRBJ1-2 and V is TRBV5-5, with 7 bases identical to TRBD1. The germline CDR1 and CDR2 sequences are SGHKS and YYEKEE (reference sequence). The V segment lost 0 bases and the J segment 5 bases; nucleotides outside the gene matches: 13. The CDR3 runs to 17 residues. CDR3: CASSLDPGQRGRYGYTF. DNA of the CDR3: TGTGCCAGCAGCTTGGACCCGGGACAGAGAGGACGGTATGGCTACACCTTC. Looking up the rest from reference TRBV5-5 and TRBJ1-2 gives the full variable domain: DAGVTQSPTHLIKTRGQQVTLRCSPISGHKSVSWYQQVLGQGPQFIFQYYEKEERGRGNFPDRFSARQFPNYSSELNVNALLLGDSALYLCASSLDPGQRGRYGYTFGSGTRLTVV.

V usage is TRBV2 and J usage is TRBJ1-6; D not resolved. The CDR3 consists of 16 residues. The germline V and J ends were trimmed by 6 bases and 0 bases, with 12 bases remaining between them. CDR1 is SNHLY and CDR2 is FYNNEI in the germline V gene. CDR3 sequence: CASSLQGSSYNSPLHF. The CDR3 coding sequence is TGTGCCAGCAGCCTTCAAGGGAGCTCCTATAATTCACCCCTCCACTTT. The entire variable domain, with the rest obtained from reference TRBV2 and TRBJ1-6, is as follows: EPEVTQTPSHQVTQMGQEVILRCVPISNHLYFYWYRQILGQKVEFLVSFYNNEISEKSEIFDDQFSVERPDGSNFTLKIRSTKLEDSAMYFCASSLQGSSYNSPLHFGNGTRLTVT.

J is TRBJ2-1 and V is TRBV6-6; 12 bases fit TRBD2. The J segment lost 6 bases and the V segment lost 6 bases, leaving 6 bases of the junction unmatched. Germline V gives CDR1 MNHNY, CDR2 SVGAGI (reference sequence). The CDR3 covers 15 residues. In nucleotides, the CDR3 is TGTGCCAGCAGCCCTTCTAGCGGGGGGGCCAATGAGCAGTTCTTC. Amino acids: CASSPSSGGANEQFF.

In regard to this clone: A far larger clone is only one base removed, so a read error is likely. This CDR3 is CASSLNRAGNTIYF. In DNA form, the CDR3 reads TGTGCCAGCAGCTTAAACAGGGCTGGAAACACCATATATTTT. The J gene is TRBJ1-3, the V gene TRBV7-8; perhaps TRBD1 as D (6 bases). CDR1 and CDR2 from the germline V gene are SGHVS and FQNEAQ. The CDR3 loop spans 14 amino acids. Trimming took off 2 bases at V and 2 bases at J, with 7 bases between the two ends.

The chain is built from TRBV7-2 and TRBJ2-7; 9 bases are shared with TRBD2. CDR1 is SGHTA and CDR2 is FQGNSA in the germline V gene. There are 16 residues in the CDR3. The V gene end was trimmed by 1 base and the J gene end by 0 bases; junction bases not matched to a gene: 4. The CDR3 spells CASSLVQAGGSYEQYF. The CDR3 nucleotides read TGTGCCAGCAGCTTAGTCCAAGCGGGGGGCTCCTACGAGCAGTACTTC.

The chain uses TRBV4-3 and TRBJ1-6; D unresolved. The length of the CDR3 is 18 residues. Germline values: CDR1 LGHNA, CDR2 YSLEER. Trimming left V 2 bases short and J 0 bases short, with 14 bases between. CDR3 DNA: TGCGCCAGCAGCCAATCCATCGGACTGAGCTCCTATAATTCACCCCTCCACTTT. It codes for CASSQSIGLSSYNSPLHF.

The CDR3: CASSLGDRGEGGMNTEAFF. The CDR3 bases are TGTGCCAGCAGCTTAGGGGACCGGGGGGAAGGGGGTATGAACACTGAAGCTTTCTTT. V usage is TRBV5-4 and J usage is TRBJ1-1; possible D gene TRBD1, 6 bases. V was clipped by 2 bases and J by 0 bases, with 23 bases between them. Germline assignment: CDR1 SGHNT and CDR2 YYREEE (reference sequence). The CDR3 extends over 19 amino acids.

The chain links TRBV6-6 to TRBJ2-7; 7 bases are a match to TRBD1. Per germline, CDR1 MNHNY and CDR2 SVGAGI (reference sequence). The CDR3 runs to 12 residues. V was pared by 7 bases and J by 4 bases, with 4 bases of the junction left unmatched. The CDR3 coding sequence is TGTGCCAGCAATAGGGGGCAGTACGAGCAGTACTTC. Protein: CASNRGQYEQYF.

The chain is built from TRBV19 and TRBJ2-7; weak D call: TRBD1 (5 bases). CDR1 and CDR2 (germline): LNHDA, SQIVND (reference sequence). This CDR3 region has 11 residues. Deletions cut 8 bases from V and 4 bases from J, with 9 bases between. The CDR3 coding sequence is TGTGCCAGTGGACAATATTACGAGCAGTACTTC. Translated, it gives CASGQYYEQYF.

The chain couples TRBV25-1 to TRBJ2-3, with D maybe TRBD1 (6 bases). The V gene's germline CDR1 is MGHDK and CDR2 SYGVNS. Trimming removed 3 bases at V and 2 bases at J, with 15 bases between. The CDR3 has 16 amino acids. In nucleotides, the CDR3 is TGTGCCAGCAGTGATCGGATCGGGGACAACACAGATACGCAGTATTTT. Amino acid sequence: CASSDRIGDNTDTQYF.

The CDR3 DNA follows: TGTGCCAGCAGCCCCACCGGGACAGAACGCGATGAGCAGTTCTTC. It codes for CASSPTGTERDEQFF. The rearrangement links TRBV7-9 to TRBJ2-1, with TRBD1 matching over 7 bases. Trimming cost V 5 bases and J 8 bases; bases outside gene matches: 12. This CDR3 is built from 15 residues. Germline values: CDR1 SEHNR, CDR2 FQNEAQ (reference sequence).

The V and J genes are TRBV7-2 and TRBJ1-1, with 8 bases aligning to TRBD1. Germline CDR1 SGHTA, CDR2 FQGNSA. This CDR3 has 16 residues. Trimming at V came to 1 base and at J to 5 bases, leaving 9 bases not matched to a gene. The CDR3 DNA reads as TGTGCCAGCAGCTTAGGGGGGACAGGTCTTAGTACTGAAGCTTTCTTT. Translated: CASSLGGTGLSTEAFF.

This clone was observed once. The rearrangement uses TRBV28 and TRBJ1-1, with a possible D match to TRBD1 (5 bases). Germline CDR1 is MDHEN and CDR2 is SYDVKM. V was clipped by 9 bases and J by 0 bases, with 14 bases between them. This CDR3 comprises 14 residues. CDR3 bases: TGTGCCAGTGACAGTCGGGGGATGAACACTGAAGCTTTCTTT. It codes for CASDSRGMNTEAFF.

The chain employs TRBV19 and TRBJ1-1, with a weak D call TRBD1 (6 bases). V shed 6 bases and J shed 10 bases, with 21 bases lying between them. The CDR3 has 14 residues. The germline V gene has CDR1 LNHDA and CDR2 SQIVND (reference sequence). CDR3 residues: CASREGEQGRGAFF. As DNA, the CDR3 is TGTGCCAGTAGAGAGGGGGAACAGGGACGTGGAGCTTTCTTT.

The J gene is TRBJ2-3, the V gene TRBV6-4; the match to TRBD2 covers 9 bases. The CDR3 runs 16 residues. CDR1 is MRHNA and CDR2 is SNTAGT in the germline V gene. Trimming removed 0 bases from V and 2 bases from J; junction bases left unmatched: 3. Here the CDR3 DNA reads TGTGCCAGCAGTGACTCAACTAGCGGGTCCACAGATACGCAGTATTTT. Protein product: CASSDSTSGSTDTQYF.

The chain joins TRBV2 to TRBJ2-5, with 9 bases that match TRBD2. CDR3 length: 16 residues. Germline V gene lookup returns CDR1 SNHLY and CDR2 FYNNEI. With 4 bases clipped from V and 3 bases from J, the junction kept 9 bases outside the gene matches. The CDR3 loop reads CASSGARTSVKETQYF. The CDR3, as DNA: TGTGCCAGCAGTGGCGCGAGGACTAGCGTCAAAGAGACCCAGTACTTC.

This rearrangement joins TRBV2 to TRBJ2-7; 12 bases match TRBD2. Losses at the gene ends were 0 bases for V and 10 bases for J; bases not matched to a gene: 4. The V gene's germline CDR1 is SNHLY and CDR2 FYNNEI. The CDR3 sequence is 14 residues long. Here the CDR3 DNA reads TGTGCCAGCAGTGAAGCGCTAGCGGGAGGGCTCCAGTACTTC. Its translation: CASSEALAGGLQYF.

The chain has TRBV6-1 and TRBJ1-1, with D possibly TRBD1 on 5 matching bases. The V end was cut by 8 bases, the J end by 5 bases, with 18 bases between. From germline, CDR1 is MNHNS and CDR2 SASEGT. This CDR3 contains 14 residues. CDR3 DNA: TGTGCCAGCTATCGACAGCTTCAGGGAACTGAAGCTTTCTTT. Translation: CASYRQLQGTEAFF.

The V and J genes are TRBV7-2 and TRBJ2-7; TRBD1 might be the D (7 bases). The CDR3 is 16 amino acids. Trimming stripped 3 bases from V and 0 bases from J, with 15 bases between. Germline loops: CDR1 SGHTA, CDR2 FQGNSA. The CDR3 DNA sequence: TGTGCCAGCAGCTTGGCAGGGGGGTCAAGCTCCTACGAGCAGTACTTC. The encoded protein is CASSLAGGSSSYEQYF. Drawing the rest from reference TRBV7-2 and TRBJ2-7, the complete variable domain is GAGVSQSPSNKVTEKGKDVELRCDPISGHTALYWYRQSLGQGLEFLIYFQGNSAPDKSGLPSDRFSAERTGGSVSTLTIQRTQQEDSAVYLCASSLAGGSSSYEQYFGPGTRLTVT.